The 24 T cell receptor beta chains below all came from one sample that was sequenced in a study of CD8+ T cells in alopecia areata. Treatment defined: oral pan-JAK inhibitor, 5-10 mg twice daily. Sequencing relied on a cDNA template that was reverse transcribed from extracted RNA. Method: immunoSEQ multiplex PCR; TCRdb's copy keeps in-frame clones and lacks some. Of over 150,000 clones in the sample, about 48% were seen once. The sequenced sample was CD8+ T cells sorted from blood, obtained at week 24, from a patient treated with tofacitinib. All receptors come from a human donor with alopecia areata.

The J gene is TRBJ2-6, the V gene TRBV5-1, with D maybe TRBD1 (6 bases). CDR1 and CDR2 from the germline V gene are SGHRS and YFSETQ. V was trimmed by 0 bases and J by 2 bases, leaving 12 bases between them. CDR3 size: 17 residues. CDR3 residues: CASSLAPRGAGANVLTF. CDR3 nucleotides: TGCGCCAGCAGCTTGGCCCCCAGGGGCGCTGGGGCCAACGTCCTGACTTTC.

This clone has just a few counts. The genes are TRBV14 and TRBJ1-6; D uncertain. The CDR3 is 16 amino acids. The V and J ends lost 1 base and 0 bases respectively, with 7 bases between them. Germline assignment: CDR1 SGHDN and CDR2 FVKESK. The chain's CDR3 is CASSQVRDSYNSPLHF. The CDR3, as DNA: TGTGCCAGCAGCCAAGTCCGGGACTCCTATAATTCACCCCTCCACTTT.

This rearrangement joins TRBV6-5 to TRBJ2-3; no definite D call. Germline V gene lookup returns CDR1 MNHEY and CDR2 SVGAGI. The CDR3 has 14 amino acids. V was clipped by 5 bases and J by 4 bases, with 13 bases between them. The CDR3 loop is CASSRLGPADTQYF. The CDR3, as DNA: TGTGCCAGCAGTAGGTTGGGCCCGGCAGATACGCAGTATTTT.

The chain uses TRBV7-8 and TRBJ1-1; tentatively, D is TRBD1 (5 bases). V dropped 4 bases and J dropped 0 bases, with 9 bases sitting between them. Germline-derived CDR1 and CDR2 are SGHVS and FQNEAQ. This CDR3 is built from 14 residues. The CDR3 here is CASSSRDVNTEAFF. CDR3 sequence (DNA): TGTGCCAGCAGCTCCCGGGACGTGAACACTGAAGCTTTCTTT. The full variable domain, completed using reference TRBV7-8 and TRBJ1-1, is GAGVSQSPRYKVAKRGQDVALRCDPISGHVSLFWYQQALGQGPEFLTYFQNEAQLDKSGLPSDRFFAERPEGSVSTLKIQRTQQEDSAVYLCASSSRDVNTEAFFGQGTRLTVV.

The chain links TRBV30 to TRBJ2-1; possibly TRBD1 or TRBD2 for D (5 bases each). This CDR3 has 14 amino acids. Germline CDR1 is GTSNPN and CDR2 is SVGIG (reference sequence). V lost 3 bases and J lost 8, with 17 bases in between. CDR3 nucleotide sequence: TGTGCCTGGAGCGCCGGGGCCAGTGGCGATGAGCAGTTCTTC. It specifies CAWSAGASGDEQFF.

The chain links TRBV9 to TRBJ2-2, with no clear D. CDR1 and CDR2 from the germline V gene are SGDLS and YYNGEE. The CDR3 is 13 amino acids. Trimming stripped 0 bases from V and 4 bases from J, with 4 bases between. The DNA for the CDR3 is TGTGCCAGCAGCGTAGTCACCACCGGGGAGCTGTTTTTT. Translating it yields CASSVVTTGELFF. Full variable domain (outside the CDR3, taken from reference TRBV9 and TRBJ2-2): DSGVTQTPKHLITATGQRVTLRCSPRSGDLSVYWYQQSLDQGLQFLIQYYNGEERAKGNILERFSAQQFPDLHSELNLSSLELGDSALYFCASSVVTTGELFFGEGSRLTVL.

The genes are TRBV29-1 and TRBJ2-7, with a weak D call TRBD1 (6 bases). Trimming took 7 bases from V and 5 from J, leaving 18 bases between them. This CDR3 spans 13 amino acids. Germline CDR1 SQVTM, CDR2 ANQGSEA. CDR3 residues: CSAIQGWLDEQYF. The CDR3 DNA sequence: TGCAGCGCAATACAGGGATGGTTGGACGAGCAGTACTTC.

This clone showed up just once. The chain carries TRBV6-5 and TRBJ1-1; perhaps TRBD1 as D (6 bases). CDR1 is MNHEY, CDR2 SVGAGI, per germline. The CDR3 is 13 residues long. Trimming removed 6 bases at V and 4 bases at J, with 12 bases between. The CDR3 sequence: CASSSGATTEAFF. The CDR3, as DNA: TGTGCCAGCAGCTCGGGGGCGACCACTGAAGCTTTCTTT.

V usage is TRBV5-1 and J usage is TRBJ2-7, with D perhaps matching TRBD1 or TRBD2 (5 bases each). This CDR3 is 14 amino acids long. Deletions cut 2 bases from V and 1 base from J, with 10 bases between. Germline assignment: CDR1 SGHRS and CDR2 YFSETQ. The CDR3 protein is CASSLPGSSYEQYF. CDR3 nucleotides: TGCGCCAGCAGCTTACCAGGGAGTTCCTACGAGCAGTACTTC.

The rearrangement uses TRBV6-5 and TRBJ2-5, with TRBD1 identical over 8 bases. CDR3 length: 12 residues. Trimming cost V 8 bases and J 5 bases; bases outside gene matches: 4. In germline, CDR1 is MNHEY, CDR2 SVGAGI. This CDR3 is CASGDRSETQYF. As DNA, the CDR3 is TGTGCCAGCGGGGACAGGTCGGAGACCCAGTACTTC.

This sequence joins TRBV14 and TRBJ2-1; no clear D. The CDR3 spans 15 residues. V lost 1 base, J lost 6 bases, and 13 bases lay in between. Germline-derived CDR1 and CDR2 are SGHDN and FVKESK. The CDR3 bases are TGTGCCAGCAGCCAAGGTGGGCGTAGTCTCAATGAGCAGTTCTTC. Its translation: CASSQGGRSLNEQFF. Full variable domain (rest looked up from reference TRBV14 and TRBJ2-1): EAGVTQFPSHSVIEKGQTVTLRCDPISGHDNLYWYRRVMGKEIKFLLHFVKESKQDESGMPNNRFLAERTGGTYSTLKVQPAELEDSGVYFCASSQGGRSLNEQFFGPGTRLTVL.

The chain has TRBV7-9 and TRBJ2-1, with 10 bases lining up with TRBD1. The CDR3 consists of 16 residues. Germline V lookup: CDR1 SEHNR, CDR2 FQNEAQ (reference sequence). J lost 9 bases, V lost 5 bases, and 13 bases had no gene match. The CDR3 DNA reads TGTGCCAGCAGCACTCCGGGACAGGGGTTATTGAGTGAGCAGTTCTTC. Translated: CASSTPGQGLLSEQFF.

V is TRBV7-6 and J is TRBJ1-4; TRBD1 matches 8 bases. CDR1 and CDR2 from the germline V gene are SGHVS and FNYEAQ. V gave up 5 bases and J gave up 5 bases; unmatched junction bases: 4. The CDR3 totals 14 residues. The CDR3 DNA sequence: TGTGCCAGCAGCGACAGGGGTGGGAATGAAAAACTGTTTTTT. Its translation: CASSDRGGNEKLFF.

V and J are TRBV19 and TRBJ1-5; the D gene is possibly TRBD1 (5 bases). This CDR3 region has 13 residues. The V end was cut by 6 bases, the J end by 3 bases, with 9 bases between. Germline V gene sequence: CDR1 LNHDA, CDR2 SQIVND (reference sequence). The CDR3 here is CASSGTANQPQHF. The CDR3 DNA sequence: TGTGCCAGTAGCGGGACGGCCAATCAGCCCCAGCATTTT.

This clone was counted between two and nine times. The chain joins TRBV11-2 to TRBJ2-7; D possibly corresponds to TRBD1 (5 bases). V gave up 1 base and J gave up 2 bases, with 6 bases separating them. Germline CDR1 SGHAT, CDR2 FQNNGV. CDR3 length: 13 amino acids. Here the CDR3 DNA reads TGTGCCAGCAGCTTAGTCAGGGCCTACGAGCAGTACTTC. This encodes CASSLVRAYEQYF.

The genes are TRBV27 and TRBJ2-2; 11 nucleotides match TRBD2. Germline CDR1 is MNHEY and CDR2 is SMNVEV (reference sequence). Trimming took 5 bases from V and 8 from J; bases not matched to a gene: 10. The length of the CDR3 is 16 residues. The CDR3 DNA sequence: TGTGCCAGCAGTGGGACTAGCGGATTCTCTTCGGGGGAGCTGTTTTTT. Its translation is CASSGTSGFSSGELFF.

The chain links TRBV30 to TRBJ1-1, with 7 positions matching TRBD1. The ends lost 3 bases at V and 1 base at J; junction bases unmatched: 5. The CDR3 runs 14 residues. In germline, CDR1 is GTSNPN, CDR2 SVGIG (reference sequence). The CDR3 protein is CAWSAGQRNTEAFF. In nucleotides, the CDR3 is TGTGCCTGGAGCGCGGGACAGAGGAACACTGAAGCTTTCTTT.

The rearrangement links TRBV11-2 to TRBJ1-6, with D maybe TRBD1 (5 bases). The germline V gene encodes CDR1 SGHAT and CDR2 FQNNGV. The V and J ends lost 5 bases and 0 bases respectively, with 11 bases between them. CDR3 length equals 16 residues. The CDR3 bases are TGTGCCAGCAGCCCAAGGCAGGGCTCCTATAATTCACCCCTCCACTTT. Its translation is CASSPRQGSYNSPLHF.

V is TRBV7-2 and J is TRBJ1-1; D uncertain. The germline V and J ends were trimmed by 4 bases and 6 bases, with 15 bases remaining between them. The CDR3 length is 14 residues. Germline V gene data show CDR1 as SGHTA and CDR2 as FQGNSA. CDR3 nucleotides: TGTGCCAGCAGCTCCCCGACGGTGAATCCTGAAGCTTTCTTT. Amino acids: CASSSPTVNPEAFF. Complete variable domain (other parts from reference TRBV7-2 and TRBJ1-1): GAGVSQSPSNKVTEKGKDVELRCDPISGHTALYWYRQSLGQGLEFLIYFQGNSAPDKSGLPSDRFSAERTGGSVSTLTIQRTQQEDSAVYLCASSSPTVNPEAFFGQGTRLTVV.

The CDR3 region is CASSQELGPGIYNEQFF. The CDR3 coding sequence is TGCGCCAGCAGCCAAGAACTCGGGCCGGGTATCTACAATGAGCAGTTCTTC. The V and J genes are TRBV4-3 and TRBJ2-1; D remains unclear. Germline V gene lookup returns CDR1 LGHNA and CDR2 YSLEER. The CDR3 consists of 17 residues. Trimming removed 0 bases at V and 3 bases at J, with 15 bases between.

This chain uses TRBV30 with TRBJ2-7, with TRBD1 identical over 8 bases. The CDR3 has 14 amino acids. The ends lost 4 bases at V and 3 bases at J; junction bases unmatched: 8. Germline V lookup: CDR1 GTSNPN, CDR2 SVGIG (reference sequence). DNA of the CDR3: TGTGCCTGGAAGACCGGGACAGGTAGCTACGAGCAGTACTTC. Protein sequence: CAWKTGTGSYEQYF.

This clone was counted between two and nine times. The sample holds other DNA sequences that translate to the same CDR3. The V call is TRBV29-1, the J call TRBJ1-2; no definite D call. Trimming pared 1 base from V and 1 base from J, leaving 7 bases between. This CDR3 region has 13 residues. In germline, CDR1 is SQVTM, CDR2 ANQGSEA. The CDR3: CSVEGGVNYGYTF. The CDR3 coding sequence is TGCAGCGTTGAAGGTGGAGTTAACTATGGCTACACCTTC.

This clone was detected a few times. The V call is TRBV4-3, the J call TRBJ1-5; the D gene is possibly TRBD1 (5 bases). The length of the CDR3 is 15 residues. Germline lookup yields CDR1 LGHNA and CDR2 YSLEER. Trimming took off 2 bases at V and 5 bases at J, with 13 bases between the two ends. The CDR3, as DNA: TGCGCCAGCAGCCAAAGTTCCGTAGGGGATCAGCCCCAGCATTTT. Its translation is CASSQSSVGDQPQHF.

The chain recombines TRBV5-6 with TRBJ1-1; tentative D call: TRBD1 (6 bases). Trimming removed 6 bases from V and 1 base from J, with 13 bases in between. CDR3 size: 14 residues. Germline CDR1 and CDR2: SGHDT and YYEEEE. CDR3 coding DNA: TGTGCCAGCACCTTCGGGACACCGAACACTGAAGCTTTCTTT. Encoded protein: CASTFGTPNTEAFF. The full variable domain, with the rest looked up from reference TRBV5-6 and TRBJ1-1, is DAGVTQSPTHLIKTRGQQVTLRCSPKSGHDTVSWYQQALGQGPQFIFQYYEEEERQRGNFPDRFSGHQFPNYSSELNVNALLLGDSALYLCASTFGTPNTEAFFGQGTRLTVV.